A single sample gave rise to the 2 T cell receptor beta chains below, sequenced in a study of cytotoxic CD8 clonotypes in ibrutinib-treated CLL. TCRdb's copy holds only in-frame clones and misses some; the assay was immunoSEQ multiplex PCR. The repertoire consists of about 310,000 clones, with around four fifths occurring once and the leading ten covering 6.5% to 8.5%. The sample consisted of PBMCs, taken before ibrutinib treatment. All receptors derive from a human donor with chronic lymphocytic leukemia.

CDR3 nucleotides: TGTGCCAGCAGTGATGTTACGAAAGAGCAGTACTTC. As protein: CASSDVTKEQYF. The rearrangement links TRBV25-1 to TRBJ2-7; no firm D call. Trimming removed 3 bases at V and 7 bases at J, with 10 bases between. The length of the CDR3 is 12 residues. Germline CDR1 reads MGHDK; CDR2 reads SYGVNS.

The genes are TRBV6-6 and TRBJ1-3; 9 bases are a match to TRBD1. This CDR3 is built from 14 residues. Trimming removed 8 bases from V and 8 bases from J; junction bases left unmatched: 10. In germline, CDR1 is MNHNY, CDR2 SVGAGI (reference sequence). CDR3 protein: CASRLRDREHTIYF. The CDR3 nucleotides are TGTGCCAGCCGGCTCCGGGACAGGGAACACACCATATATTTT.